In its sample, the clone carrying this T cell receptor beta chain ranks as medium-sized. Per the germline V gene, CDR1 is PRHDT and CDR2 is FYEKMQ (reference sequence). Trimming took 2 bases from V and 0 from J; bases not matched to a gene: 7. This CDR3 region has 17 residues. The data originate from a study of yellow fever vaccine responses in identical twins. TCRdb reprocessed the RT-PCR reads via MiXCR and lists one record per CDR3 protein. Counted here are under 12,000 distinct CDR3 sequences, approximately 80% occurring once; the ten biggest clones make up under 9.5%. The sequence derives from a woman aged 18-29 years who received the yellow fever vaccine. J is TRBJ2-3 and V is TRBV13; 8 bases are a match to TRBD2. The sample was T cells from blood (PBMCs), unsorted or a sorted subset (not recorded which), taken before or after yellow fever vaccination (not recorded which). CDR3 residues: CASSLRDPSGSTDTQYF. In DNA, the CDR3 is TGTGCCAGCAGCTTAAGGGACCCTAGCGGGAGCACAGATACGCAGTATTTT. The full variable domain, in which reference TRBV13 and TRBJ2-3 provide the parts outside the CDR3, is AAGVIQSPRHLIKEKRETATLKCYPIPRHDTVYWYQQGPGQDPQFLISFYEKMQSDKGSIPDRFSAQQFSDYHSELNMSSLELGDSALYFCASSLRDPSGSTDTQYFGPGTRLTVL.